This TCR beta chain was sequenced in a study of tumor-infiltrating lymphocytes in primary liver carcinoma. A primer matching the constant region was used to make TCR beta cDNA from 500 to 650 ng of total RNA. Each TCR beta library was derived from three nested multiplex PCR rounds that employed slightly modified ARM-PCR. TCRdb processed the multiplex PCR reads anew with MiXCR; each CDR3 protein has one entry. The profile shows around 60,000 distinct CDR3 sequences, about 71% of them singletons. Co-extracted RNA and DNA came from about 19-30 mg of unsorted bulk tissue. There were over 90% viable tumor cells in every single sample of tumor. This clonotype was seen ten or more times. The TCR comes from a man aged 35-49 years with primary liver carcinoma and hepatitis B virus infection. What was sequenced was liver tumor tissue from sampling region 4. Indicated subset: tumor region T4, right-lateral pole.

CDR3 sequence (DNA): TGTGCCAGCAGCAGGACTAGCGAGGGCCTAGAGACCCAGTACTTC. It yields the protein CASSRTSEGLETQYF. This rearrangement joins TRBV7-9 to TRBJ2-5; TRBD2 agrees at 9 bases. Germline CDR1 is SEHNR and CDR2 is FQNEAQ (reference sequence). The V and J ends lost 5 bases and 4 bases, in that order; junction bases with no gene match: 8. This CDR3 is built from 15 residues. Using reference TRBV7-9 and TRBJ2-5 for the parts outside the CDR3, the full variable domain is DTGVSQNPRHKITKRGQNVTFRCDPISEHNRLYWYRQTLGQGPEFLTYFQNEAQLEKSRLLSDRFSAERPKGSFSTLEIQRTEQGDSAMYLCASSRTSEGLETQYFGPGTRLLVL.